The 24 T cell receptor beta chains below were found in one sample sequenced in a study of shared clonotypes between healthy human individuals. Terminally differentiated effector memory CD45RA+ cells were excluded from the naive CD8 cells, which were CD45RO-negative and positively selected for CCR7. Assay used: immunoSEQ multiplex PCR; TCRdb lists only in-frame clones, some missing. The sample yields over 2 million clones, approximately 94% seen once. Sequencing was carried out using naive CD8+ T cells sorted from blood. The receptors originated from a man between 18 and 29 years old in good health.

The rearrangement uses TRBV10-3 and TRBJ2-1, with no clear D. The CDR3 spans 14 residues. CDR1 and CDR2 (germline): ENHRY, SYGVKD. Trimming stripped 2 bases from V and 4 bases from J, with 9 bases between. CDR3 coding DNA: TGTGCCATCAGTGAGCAGGCGGATTACAATGAGCAGTTCTTC. Residues: CAISEQADYNEQFF.

Regarding this clone: Within the sample, other DNA sequences also encode this same CDR3. The chain uses TRBV9 and TRBJ2-3, with D perhaps given as TRBD1 or TRBD2 (7 bases each). The V end was cut by 4 bases, the J end by 0 bases, with 12 bases between. From germline, CDR1 is SGDLS and CDR2 YYNGEE. The CDR3 sequence is 15 residues long. In nucleotides, the CDR3 is TGTGCCAGCAGCCCAGGGGGGGGTAGCACAGATACGCAGTATTTT. Encoded protein: CASSPGGGSTDTQYF.

The V and J genes are TRBV5-4 and TRBJ2-7, with D unresolved. The V end lost 0 bases, the J end lost 3 bases, and 7 bases lay between the germline ends. The CDR3 totals 13 residues. CDR1 is SGHNT and CDR2 is YYREEE in the germline V gene (reference sequence). In DNA form, the CDR3 reads TGTGCCAGCAGCTTGGATGCCTTCTACGAGCAGTACTTC. This codes for CASSLDAFYEQYF. The variable domain in full, with the rest retrieved from reference TRBV5-4 and TRBJ2-7, is ETGVTQSPTHLIKTRGQQVTLRCSSQSGHNTVSWYQQALGQGPQFIFQYYREEENGRGNFPPRFSGLQFPNYSSELNVNALELDDSALYLCASSLDAFYEQYFGPGTRLTVT.

Concerning this clone: The same CDR3 arises from other DNA sequences in this sample as well. The chain recombines TRBV19 with TRBJ2-7, with D perhaps matching TRBD1 or TRBD2 (5 bases each). Trimming shortened V by 3 bases and J by 4 bases, and 10 bases separated the two germline ends. The CDR3 sequence is 13 residues long. Per the germline V gene, CDR1 is LNHDA and CDR2 is SQIVND (reference sequence). The chain's CDR3 is CASSMGVAYEQYF. CDR3 bases: TGTGCCAGTAGTATGGGGGTTGCATACGAGCAGTACTTC.

The chain joins TRBV5-6 to TRBJ1-5; no reliable D call. CDR3 length: 12 amino acids. Looked up from germline, CDR1 is SGHDT and CDR2 is YYEEEE. Trimming removed 4 bases from V and 5 bases from J, with 7 bases in between. The CDR3 DNA reads TGTGCCAGCAGCGCACTCGATCAGCCCCAGCATTTT. As protein: CASSALDQPQHF. Full variable domain (missing parts from reference TRBV5-6 and TRBJ1-5): DAGVTQSPTHLIKTRGQQVTLRCSPKSGHDTVSWYQQALGQGPQFIFQYYEEEERQRGNFPDRFSGHQFPNYSSELNVNALLLGDSALYLCASSALDQPQHFGDGTRLSIL.

The sample holds one count of this clone. V usage is TRBV30 and J usage is TRBJ2-2, with D possibly TRBD1 on 5 matching bases. CDR1 is GTSNPN, CDR2 SVGIG, per germline (reference sequence). The CDR3 spans 14 residues. Trimming shortened V by 5 bases and J by 7 bases, and 17 bases separated the two germline ends. CDR3: CAWSETGLGGELFF. CDR3 in DNA: TGTGCCTGGTCAGAAACAGGCCTGGGCGGGGAGCTGTTTTTT.

This clone was found once. This specimen includes other DNA sequences encoding the same CDR3. This chain uses TRBV9 with TRBJ2-7; D call uncertain. The length of the CDR3 is 14 residues. Germline CDR1 reads SGDLS; CDR2 reads YYNGEE. V lost 0 bases and J lost 3, with 10 bases in between. The CDR3 sequence: CASSVGGGDYEQYF. The CDR3 DNA sequence: TGTGCCAGCAGCGTAGGAGGTGGCGACTACGAGCAGTACTTC.

CDR3 sequence: CASSWARQDYGYTF. The CDR3 coding sequence is TGTGCCAGCAGCTGGGCCAGACAGGACTATGGCTACACCTTC. The chain employs TRBV5-4 and TRBJ1-2, with D possibly TRBD1 on 6 matching bases. This CDR3 contains 14 residues. CDR1 and CDR2 from the germline V gene are SGHNT and YYREEE (reference sequence). Trimming removed 3 bases from V and 3 bases from J, with 12 bases in between.

The CDR3 region is CAWSVRAYSYEQYF. DNA of the CDR3: TGTGCCTGGAGTGTACGGGCCTACTCCTACGAGCAGTACTTC. The chain links TRBV30 to TRBJ2-7; D is undetermined. The CDR3 spans 14 residues. V lost 0 bases and J lost 0, with 9 bases in between. Germline V gene data show CDR1 as GTSNPN and CDR2 as SVGIG (reference sequence).

The chain links TRBV4-3 to TRBJ2-2; 10 bases are a match to TRBD1. Trimming removed 2 bases from V and 7 bases from J; junction bases left unmatched: 7. CDR1 and CDR2 (germline): LGHNA, YSLEER. The CDR3 covers 16 residues. The CDR3 protein is CASSQQDRGPGGELFF. CDR3 in DNA: TGCGCCAGCAGCCAACAAGACAGGGGGCCTGGCGGGGAGCTGTTTTTT.

V gene TRBV11-3 combines with J gene TRBJ2-1; D uncertain. The CDR3 contains 14 residues. V lost 4 bases to trimming and J lost 9 bases, with 16 bases between them. The germline V gene encodes CDR1 SGHNT and CDR2 YENEEA. In DNA, the CDR3 is TGTGCCAGCAGCTCCGGAGATTCCCCCGGTGAGCAGTTCTTC. Amino acid sequence: CASSSGDSPGEQFF.

This clone was seen once. The chain recombines TRBV4-1 with TRBJ1-1; D is unclear. The CDR3 is 14 residues long. Trimming shortened V by 0 bases and J by 5 bases, and 10 bases separated the two germline ends. Germline CDR1 MGHRA, CDR2 YSYEKL. Here the CDR3 DNA reads TGCGCCAGCAGCCAAGATCGGTTAGTAACTGAAGCTTTCTTT. This translates into CASSQDRLVTEAFF.

The rearrangement uses TRBV6-5 and TRBJ2-1; TRBD2 might be the D (6 bases). Looked up from germline, CDR1 is MNHEY and CDR2 is SVGAGI. V lost 2 bases, J lost 1 base, and 12 bases lay in between. The CDR3 is 16 amino acids. The DNA for the CDR3 is TGTGCCAGCAGTTACGGCGGGGAAAGGTCCTACAATGAGCAGTTCTTC. Translating it yields CASSYGGERSYNEQFF.

The chain employs TRBV5-5 and TRBJ1-5, with D possibly TRBD1 on 6 matching bases. The ends were cut back, 4 bases at V and 0 bases at J, with 20 bases in the middle. CDR1 SGHKS and CDR2 YYEKEE come from the germline V gene (reference sequence). CDR3 length equals 18 residues. DNA for the CDR3: TGTGCCAGCAGCCTCGGCCCCCTGGCAGGGGATAGCAATCAGCCCCAGCATTTT. Its protein product is CASSLGPLAGDSNQPQHF. The complete variable domain, with remaining parts taken from reference TRBV5-5 and TRBJ1-5, reads DAGVTQSPTHLIKTRGQQVTLRCSPISGHKSVSWYQQVLGQGPQFIFQYYEKEERGRGNFPDRFSARQFPNYSSELNVNALLLGDSALYLCASSLGPLAGDSNQPQHFGDGTRLSIL.

This clone has just one count. The CDR3 loop is CASSRQGPSGNTIYF. CDR3 in DNA: TGTGCCAGCAGTCGACAGGGGCCCTCTGGAAACACCATATATTTT. This chain uses TRBV25-1 with TRBJ1-3; the match to TRBD1 covers 8 bases. The J segment lost 0 bases and the V segment lost 5 bases, leaving 3 bases of the junction unmatched. The CDR3 runs 15 residues. Germline CDR1 and CDR2: MGHDK and SYGVNS. Combining the CDR3 with reference TRBV25-1 and TRBJ1-3 gives the whole variable domain EADIYQTPRYLVIGTGKKITLECSQTMGHDKMYWYQQDPGMELHLIHYSYGVNSTEKGDLSSESTVSRIRTEHFPLTLESARPSHTSQYLCASSRQGPSGNTIYFGEGSWLTVV.

This clone was observed once. The gene calls are TRBV5-6 and TRBJ1-4; possibly TRBD1 for D (5 bases). The CDR3 is 16 residues long. The V gene lost 3 bases and the J gene lost 3 bases, with 15 bases spanning the gap. The germline V gene encodes CDR1 SGHDT and CDR2 YYEEEE. The CDR3 DNA follows: TGTGCCAGCAGCTCCTGGGACGGAGTGCCTAATGAAAAACTGTTTTTT. Protein product: CASSSWDGVPNEKLFF. Full variable domain (missing parts from reference TRBV5-6 and TRBJ1-4): DAGVTQSPTHLIKTRGQQVTLRCSPKSGHDTVSWYQQALGQGPQFIFQYYEEEERQRGNFPDRFSGHQFPNYSSELNVNALLLGDSALYLCASSSWDGVPNEKLFFGSGTQLSVL.

This rearrangement joins TRBV19 to TRBJ1-2; D remains unclear. CDR3 size: 13 residues. V lost 5 bases, J lost 8 bases, and 15 bases lay in between. The germline gives CDR1 LNHDA, CDR2 SQIVND (reference sequence). CDR3 nucleotides: TGTGCCAGTAGTGCCGAATTTTCGGTAGGCTACACCTTC. It is translated as CASSAEFSVGYTF. Full variable domain (outside the CDR3, taken from reference TRBV19 and TRBJ1-2): DGGITQSPKYLFRKEGQNVTLSCEQNLNHDAMYWYRQDPGQGLRLIYYSQIVNDFQKGDIAEGYSVSREKKESFPLTVTSAQKNPTAFYLCASSAEFSVGYTFGSGTRLTVV.

This sequence joins TRBV5-1 and TRBJ2-7; TRBD1 is a possible D gene (5 bases). The germline gives CDR1 SGHRS, CDR2 YFSETQ. Trimming took off 2 bases at V and 4 bases at J, with 10 bases between the two ends. The CDR3 is 13 residues long. CDR3 nucleotide sequence: TGCGCCAGCAGCTTTCATACAGGTTACGAGCAGTACTTC. Amino acids: CASSFHTGYEQYF.

The J gene is TRBJ2-7, the V gene TRBV7-8; 10 bases are shared with TRBD1. V trimming: 0 bases; J trimming: 1 base; junction bases outside the gene matches: 6. The V gene's germline CDR1 is SGHVS and CDR2 FQNEAQ. This CDR3 has 17 amino acids. CDR3 sequence reads: CASSLAGTGETSYEQYF. The DNA for the CDR3 is TGTGCCAGCAGCTTAGCCGGGACAGGGGAAACTTCCTACGAGCAGTACTTC.

Details on this clone: The same CDR3 also results from other DNA sequences found in this sample. The chain employs TRBV7-6 and TRBJ1-1; the match to TRBD1 covers 9 bases. Germline CDR1 is SGHVS and CDR2 is FNYEAQ. The CDR3 runs to 15 residues. The J segment lost 0 bases and the V segment lost 3 bases, leaving 2 bases of the junction unmatched. The CDR3 reads CASSLGQGMNTEAFF. The CDR3 bases are TGTGCCAGCAGCTTGGGACAGGGAATGAACACTGAAGCTTTCTTT.

V usage is TRBV7-3 and J usage is TRBJ2-1, with D perhaps TRBD2 (6 bases). With 4 bases removed from V and 8 bases from J, the gap between germline ends came to 18 bases. CDR1 is SGHTA and CDR2 is FQGTGA in the germline V gene. The CDR3 has 15 amino acids. CDR3 protein: CASSSGTLGLDEQFF. For the CDR3, the DNA is TGTGCCAGCAGCTCCGGGACTCTTGGTTTAGATGAGCAGTTCTTC.

J is TRBJ2-5 and V is TRBV10-3, with a tentative D call TRBD2 (5 bases). V lost 10 bases, J lost 4 bases, and 16 bases lay in between. From germline, CDR1 is ENHRY and CDR2 SYGVKD. The CDR3 sequence is 13 residues long. The CDR3 protein is CATHPFGGETQYF. The CDR3 DNA follows: TGTGCCACCCACCCCTTTGGAGGAGAGACCCAGTACTTC.

This sequence joins TRBV25-1 and TRBJ2-3; maybe TRBD2 (7 bases). The germline V gene has CDR1 MGHDK and CDR2 SYGVNS. This CDR3 has 13 residues. The germline V and J ends were trimmed by 1 base and 9 bases, with 11 bases remaining between them. The CDR3 spells CASSESEGGTQYF. The CDR3 nucleotides are TGTGCCAGCAGTGAATCGGAGGGGGGGACGCAGTATTTT.

This clone has only a few counts. The chain couples TRBV5-1 to TRBJ1-1, with D possibly matching TRBD1 (6 bases). V lost 2 bases and J 0 bases, leaving 14 bases between the germline ends. CDR3 length equals 16 residues. CDR1 SGHRS and CDR2 YFSETQ come from the germline V gene. The CDR3 loop is CASSFDTGNMNTEAFF. As DNA, the CDR3 is TGCGCCAGCAGCTTTGATACAGGGAACATGAACACTGAAGCTTTCTTT.